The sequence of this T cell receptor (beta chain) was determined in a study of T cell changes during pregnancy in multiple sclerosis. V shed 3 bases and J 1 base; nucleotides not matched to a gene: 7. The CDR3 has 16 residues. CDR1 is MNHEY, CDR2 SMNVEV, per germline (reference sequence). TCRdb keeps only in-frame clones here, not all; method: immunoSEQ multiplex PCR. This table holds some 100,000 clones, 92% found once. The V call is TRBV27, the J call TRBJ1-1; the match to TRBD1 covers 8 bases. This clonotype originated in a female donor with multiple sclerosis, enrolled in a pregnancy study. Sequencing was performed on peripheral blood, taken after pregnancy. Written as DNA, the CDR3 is TGTGCCAGCAGTTTCGGGCAGGGGGCTGCGAACACTGAAGCTTTCTTT. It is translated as CASSFGQGAANTEAFF.